The rows below give T cell receptor beta chains drawn from one sample of a study of cytomegalovirus exposure and HLA in healthy donors. This table comes from immunoSEQ multiplex PCR, and its TCRdb copy is limited to in-frame clones, with some not included. Seen here are some 200,000 clones, 70% to 80% observed once, and the top ten hold over 2%. Sequencing was done on a sample of PBMCs. The receptors originated from a woman aged 50 to 60 in good health and CMV-seronegative. Both conserved end residues are part of each CDR3. The D gene is left open where the match is weak. Clone size, where shown, is once, few, many, or a class for clones that have expanded.

TRBV7-6	.	TRBJ2-1	TRBD2	CASSLQAGGPNEQFF	TGTGCCAGCAGCTTACAAGCGGGGGGCCCCAATGAGCAGTTCTTC
TRBV10-2	.	TRBJ2-4	.	CASSESMGIVKNIQYF	TGCGCCAGCAGTGAGTCGATGGGCATCGTCAAAAACATTCAGTACTTC
TRBV7-9	.	TRBJ2-1	TRBD2	CASSKPLAGSTEQFF	TGTGCCAGCAGCAAACCTTTAGCGGGAAGTACTGAGCAGTTCTTC
TRBV15	.	TRBJ1-1	.	CATSREGLMNTEAFF	TGTGCCACCAGCAGAGAGGGCCTCATGAACACTGAAGCTTTCTTT
TRBV7-2	.	TRBJ1-4	.	CASSPSGGRGNKKLFF	TGTGCCAGCAGCCCTTCCGGGGGGCGCGGAAATAAAAAACTGTTTTTT
TRBV5-6	.	TRBJ2-5	TRBD1	CASSFQRTGVGWETQYF	TGTGCCAGCAGCTTCCAAAGGACAGGGGTCGGATGGGAGACCCAGTACTTC
TRBV19	once	TRBJ2-1	.	CASSIIASNEQFF	TGTGCCAGTAGCATTATAGCTAGCAATGAGCAGTTCTTC
TRBV5-1	.	TRBJ2-7	TRBD1	CASSQTGDEQYF	TGCGCCAGCAGCCAAACAGGGGACGAGCAGTACTTC
TRBV9	.	TRBJ1-2	.	CASSVGGGDYGYTF	TGTGCCAGCAGCGTAGGGGGGGGAGACTATGGCTACACCTTC
TRBV25-1	.	TRBJ1-2	.	CASSEPGLGGYGYTF	TGTGCCAGCAGTGAACCAGGGTTGGGGGGTTATGGCTACACCTTC
TRBV7-9	.	TRBJ1-4	.	CASSLGDSPTNEKLFF	TGTGCCAGCAGCTTAGGAGACAGTCCAACTAATGAAAAACTGTTTTTT
TRBV7-9	.	TRBJ1-4	.	CASSSGIATNEKLFF	TGTGCCAGCAGCTCCGGGATTGCAACTAATGAAAAACTGTTTTTT
TRBV2	.	TRBJ1-2	TRBD1	CASSLGQGEYGYTF	TGTGCCAGCAGTTTGGGACAGGGAGAGTATGGCTACACCTTC
TRBV9	.	TRBJ2-1	TRBD2	CASSVERGDSYNEQFF	TGTGCCAGCAGCGTAGAGCGGGGGGATTCCTACAATGAGCAGTTCTTC
TRBV7-9	.	TRBJ1-2	.	CASSIRQEIYGYTF	TGTGCCAGCAGCATACGACAGGAGATCTATGGCTACACCTTC
TRBV5-6	few	TRBJ1-4	TRBD1	CASSLRDRDREKLFF	TGTGCCAGCAGCCTAAGGGACAGGGATAGAGAAAAACTGTTTTTT
TRBV28	few	TRBJ2-1	.	CASTLGGSYNEQFF	TGTGCCAGCACCTTGGGGGGCTCCTACAATGAGCAGTTCTTC
TRBV10-1	.	TRBJ2-3	.	CASSELVADLKSGYTQYF	TGCGCCAGCAGTGAGCTAGTCGCGGACTTAAAAAGTGGATATACGCAGTATTTT
TRBV7-9	.	TRBJ1-2	.	CASSPGFAGYTF	TGTGCCAGCAGCCCCGGGTTCGCTGGCTACACCTTC
TRBV11-2	.	TRBJ1-1	TRBD1	CASSTRTGGWEAFF	TGTGCCAGCAGCACCAGGACAGGGGGTTGGGAAGCTTTCTTT
TRBV30	.	TRBJ1-2	TRBD1	CAWSVRTGGNGYTF	TGTGCCTGGAGTGTTCGAACAGGGGGGAATGGCTACACCTTC
TRBV2	.	TRBJ2-3	.	CASRYTLVGDTQYF	TGTGCCAGCAGATACACTCTAGTTGGGGATACGCAGTATTTT
TRBV28	.	TRBJ1-2	.	CASRLIVGGSNYGYTF	TGTGCCAGCAGGCTGATTGTTGGCGGATCTAACTATGGCTACACCTTC
TRBV11-3	.	TRBJ2-7	TRBD2	CASRGQGGSYEQYF	TGTGCCAGCCGTGGTCAGGGAGGGAGCTACGAGCAGTACTTC
TRBV28	.	TRBJ1-1	.	CASSLVGPGGTEAFF	TGTGCCAGCAGTTTGGTGGGACCCGGGGGCACTGAAGCTTTCTTT
TRBV7-9	.	TRBJ2-4	.	CASSPSLRAGRRKNIQYF	TGTGCCAGCAGCCCTAGTCTCCGGGCAGGGCGGCGGAAAAACATTCAGTACTTC
TRBV6-1	.	TRBJ2-7	.	CASSGGGRRADEQYF	TGTGCCAGCAGTGGGGGGGGGCGCCGTGCGGACGAGCAGTACTTC
TRBV7-3	few	TRBJ1-1	.	CASSWGVGNTEAFF	TGTGCCAGCAGCTGGGGGGTAGGGAACACTGAAGCTTTCTTT
TRBV28	.	TRBJ1-6	.	CASSQPLQDNSPLHF	TGTGCCAGCAGTCAACCCTTACAAGATAATTCACCCCTCCACTTT
TRBV4-2	.	TRBJ2-2	.	CASSQSGTNTGELFF	TGTGCCAGCAGCCAATCCGGGACGAACACCGGGGAGCTGTTTTTT
TRBV11-2	.	TRBJ1-5	.	CASSRTDNQPQHF	TGTGCCAGCAGCCGGACAGACAATCAGCCCCAGCATTTT
TRBV28	few	TRBJ1-1	.	CASTRWGDTEAFF	TGTGCCAGCACGAGGTGGGGGGACACTGAAGCTTTCTTT
TRBV5-4	.	TRBJ1-1	TRBD1	CASSAGTGVRNTEAFF	TGTGCCAGCAGCGCCGGGACAGGGGTTCGGAACACTGAAGCTTTCTTT
TRBV19	.	TRBJ1-5	TRBD1	CASTTGKYQPQHF	TGTGCCAGTACGACAGGGAAGTATCAGCCCCAGCATTTT
TRBV5-1	.	TRBJ1-6	.	CASRRIGGRGNSPLHF	TGCGCCAGCAGGAGAATCGGGGGGCGCGGTAATTCACCCCTCCACTTT
TRBV25-1	.	TRBJ2-2	.	CASSEYERNTGELFF	TGTGCCAGCAGTGAATATGAGAGAAACACCGGGGAGCTGTTTTTT
TRBV28	.	TRBJ2-7	.	CASRGGAWEQYF	TGTGCCAGCAGGGGTGGGGCTTGGGAGCAGTACTTC
TRBV7-2	few	TRBJ2-3	.	CASSTRQGGSTDTQYF	TGTGCCAGCAGCACCCGACAGGGAGGTAGTACAGATACGCAGTATTTT
TRBV19	once	TRBJ1-5	TRBD1	CASVEDRTNQPQHF	TGTGCCTCAGTAGAGGACAGGACCAATCAGCCCCAGCATTTT
TRBV5-6	.	TRBJ2-7	TRBD1	CASSWTGRNEQYF	TGTGCCAGCAGCTGGACAGGGAGGAACGAGCAGTACTTC
TRBV2	.	TRBJ2-5	TRBD2	CARTTSGGDKEETQYF	TGTGCCAGAACGACTAGCGGGGGGGATAAGGAAGAGACCCAGTACTTC
TRBV7-2	.	TRBJ2-7	TRBD2	CASSPGGGVKGEQYF	TGTGCCAGCAGCCCCGGCGGGGGGGTAAAGGGCGAGCAGTACTTC
TRBV18	once	TRBJ1-5	TRBD1	CASSPGTGSNQPQHF	TGTGCCAGCTCACCCGGGACAGGTTCCAATCAGCCCCAGCATTTT
TRBV18	.	TRBJ1-2	.	CASSPDARVNYGYTF	TGTGCCAGCTCACCAGACGCCAGGGTTAACTATGGCTACACCTTC
TRBV7-2	.	TRBJ2-5	TRBD2	CASSLTSGPRETQYF	TGTGCCAGCAGCTTAACTAGCGGGCCCCGGGAGACCCAGTACTTC
TRBV9	.	TRBJ2-2	.	CASSVATVGPGELFF	TGTGCCAGCAGCGTAGCCACGGTTGGTCCCGGGGAGCTGTTTTTT
TRBV11-2	.	TRBJ1-2	.	CASSLDRGTRGYTF	TGTGCCAGCAGCTTAGATCGGGGGACGAGAGGCTACACCTTC
TRBV5-8	.	TRBJ1-1	TRBD1	CASSPYDRGAEAFF	TGTGCCAGCAGCCCATACGACAGGGGCGCTGAAGCTTTCTTT
TRBV28	few	TRBJ1-2	.	CASSLPGGGYTF	TGTGCCAGCAGTTTACCGGGGGGCGGCTACACCTTC
TRBV5-1	once	TRBJ2-2	.	CASSFRTGELFF	TGCGCCAGCAGCTTCAGGACCGGGGAGCTGTTTTTT
TRBV4-3	.	TRBJ1-6	TRBD1	CASSQGVDRGSPLHF	TGCGCCAGCAGCCAAGGGGTGGACAGGGGTTCACCCCTCCACTTT
TRBV2	.	TRBJ2-7	TRBD2	CASSGGGYHEQYF	TGTGCCAGCAGCGGGGGGGGGTATCACGAGCAGTACTTC
TRBV25-1	.	TRBJ2-7	.	CASSLNRGSVAPAEQYF	TGTGCCAGCAGCTTAAATAGGGGTTCAGTGGCCCCCGCCGAGCAGTACTTC